The source of this TCR beta chain is a study of T cells in Graves' hyperthyroidism and ophthalmopathy. TCR beta CDR3 regions were amplified from RNA transcripts. The HTBI primer set drove a first-round RT-PCR of the TCR CDR3. TCRdb re-called the multiplex PCR reads through MiXCR, storing one row per CDR3 protein. This table has approximately 400,000 distinct CDR3 sequences, 15% to 19% appearing once. Germline V lookup: CDR1 MDHEN, CDR2 SYDVKM. V lost 11 bases and J 0 bases, leaving 11 bases between the germline ends. This CDR3 has 13 residues. No progression to ophthalmopathy during 18 months of follow-up defined stable disease.

V gene TRBV28 combines with J gene TRBJ2-4; D perhaps matches TRBD1 (7 bases). The sequenced sample was blood. The origin of this receptor is a woman aged 18-35 years with Graves' hyperthyroidism. The CDR3 DNA is TGTGCCGGAGGGGGCAGAGCCAAAAACATTCAGTACTTC. Translated, it gives CAGGGRAKNIQYF.